Below are 11 T cell receptor beta chains sequenced from a single sample in a study of blood T cell repertoires in COVID-19. Clones were sequenced by immunoSEQ multiplex PCR, and TCRdb holds only the in-frame ones, with some missing. There are 250,000 or so clones in the sample; approximately 84% occur only once, and 3.4% lies in the top ten. The material sequenced was PBMCs or T cells enriched from blood (not recorded which). All receptors come from a man in his forties or fifties who had recovered from COVID-19.

V and J are TRBV19 and TRBJ2-5; 8 bases are a match to TRBD1. After removal of 0 bases from V and 4 bases from J, the junction contained 7 bases not matched to a gene. The CDR3 extends over 16 amino acids. CDR1 and CDR2 from the germline V gene are LNHDA and SQIVND (reference sequence). CDR3 nucleotides: TGTGCCAGTAGTATAGATCCGGGCGACAGGGGAGAGACCCAGTACTTC. It codes for CASSIDPGDRGETQYF.

V is TRBV18 and J is TRBJ1-1, with D hard to call. V lost 5 bases to trimming and J lost 0 bases, with 7 bases between them. Germline-derived CDR1 and CDR2 are KGHSH and LQKENI. The CDR3 length is 13 residues. The CDR3, as DNA: TGTGCCAGCTCATATTCCTTGAACACTGAAGCTTTCTTT. It is translated as CASSYSLNTEAFF.

This chain links TRBV7-2 with TRBJ2-1; 9 nucleotides agree with TRBD1. J lost 4 bases, V lost 4 bases, and 8 bases had no gene match. CDR3 length: 16 amino acids. In germline, CDR1 is SGHTA, CDR2 FQGNSA. CDR3 protein: CASSSYFGQGYNEQFF. CDR3 bases: TGTGCCAGCAGCTCTTATTTCGGACAGGGGTACAATGAGCAGTTCTTC.

The V and J genes are TRBV7-8 and TRBJ2-7, with TRBD1 identical over 11 bases. Unmatched junction bases numbered 9, after V lost 5 bases and J lost 3 bases. The CDR3 is 16 amino acids. Germline lookup yields CDR1 SGHVS and CDR2 FQNEAQ. The CDR3 nucleotides read TGTGCCAGCAGCCCCCGCCGGGACAGGGGGTTCTACGAGCAGTACTTC. It specifies CASSPRRDRGFYEQYF. The whole variable domain, remainder taken from reference TRBV7-8 and TRBJ2-7, is GAGVSQSPRYKVAKRGQDVALRCDPISGHVSLFWYQQALGQGPEFLTYFQNEAQLDKSGLPSDRFFAERPEGSVSTLKIQRTQQEDSAVYLCASSPRRDRGFYEQYFGPGTRLTVT.

This clone was seen just once. The CDR3 spells CSVIRDSGNTEAFF. CDR3 in DNA: TGCAGCGTCATCCGGGACAGCGGGAACACTGAAGCTTTCTTT. The genes are TRBV29-1 and TRBJ1-1, with 7 bases aligning to TRBD1. CDR1 SQVTM and CDR2 ANQGSEA come from the germline V gene. The CDR3 covers 14 residues. Trimming at V came to 6 bases and at J to 1 base, leaving 8 bases not matched to a gene. Complete variable domain (other parts from reference TRBV29-1 and TRBJ1-1): SAVISQKPSRDICQRGTSLTIQCQVDSQVTMMFWYRQQPGQSLTLIATANQGSEATYESGFVIDKFPISRPNLTFSTLTVSNMSPEDSSIYLCSVIRDSGNTEAFFGQGTRLTVV.

The chain combines TRBV7-9 with TRBJ1-2; 7 bases match TRBD1. Germline loops: CDR1 SEHNR, CDR2 FQNEAQ (reference sequence). J was trimmed by 6 bases and V by 5 bases; bases with no gene match: 9. The CDR3 runs to 14 residues. CDR3 DNA sequence: TGTGCCAGCAGCAAGGAGGGGGCGAATCATGGCTACACCTTC. Encoded protein: CASSKEGANHGYTF. Combining the CDR3 with reference TRBV7-9 and TRBJ1-2 gives the whole variable domain DTGVSQNPRHKITKRGQNVTFRCDPISEHNRLYWYRQTLGQGPEFLTYFQNEAQLEKSRLLSDRFSAERPKGSFSTLEIQRTEQGDSAMYLCASSKEGANHGYTFGSGTRLTVV.

V and J are TRBV5-8 and TRBJ2-7, with 11 bases that match TRBD1. The ends lost 1 base at V and 5 bases at J; junction bases unmatched: 8. This CDR3 region has 16 residues. In germline, CDR1 is SGHTS, CDR2 YDEGEE. CDR3: CASSLTEWDRGNEQYF. The CDR3 DNA reads TGTGCCAGCAGCTTGACTGAGTGGGACAGGGGGAACGAGCAGTACTTC. Together with reference TRBV5-8 and TRBJ2-7, the CDR3 gives the full variable domain: EAGVTQSPTHLIKTRGQQATLRCSPISGHTSVYWYQQALGLGLQFLLWYDEGEERNRGNFPPRFSGRQFPNYSSELNVNALELEDSALYLCASSLTEWDRGNEQYFGPGTRLTVT.

The genes are TRBV2 and TRBJ2-1; perhaps TRBD2 as D (7 bases). This CDR3 is 14 amino acids long. The germline V gene has CDR1 SNHLY and CDR2 FYNNEI. The V gene lost 9 bases and the J gene lost 9 bases, with 21 bases spanning the gap. CDR3 residues: CARGGDISQGEQFF. As DNA, the CDR3 is TGTGCCAGGGGGGGGGACATATCCCAAGGTGAGCAGTTCTTC.

The rearrangement links TRBV15 to TRBJ2-7; D is perhaps TRBD1 (6 bases). Looked up from germline, CDR1 is LNHNV and CDR2 is YYDKDF (reference sequence). Deletions cut 4 bases from V and 0 bases from J, with 13 bases between. CDR3 length: 15 amino acids. CDR3 nucleotides: TGTGCCACCAGCACCCAGACAGGAGGCTCCTACGAGCAGTACTTC. Translated, it gives CATSTQTGGSYEQYF. The full variable domain, its missing parts supplied by reference TRBV15 and TRBJ2-7, is DAMVIQNPRYQVTQFGKPVTLSCSQTLNHNVMYWYQQKSSQAPKLLFHYYDKDFNNEADTPDNFQSRRPNTSFCFLDIRSPGLGDTAMYLCATSTQTGGSYEQYFGPGTRLTVT.

V and J are TRBV5-1 and TRBJ2-5, with 11 bases aligning to TRBD2. The CDR3 covers 15 residues. The V segment lost 4 bases and the J segment 1 base; nucleotides outside the gene matches: 3. Germline CDR1 SGHRS, CDR2 YFSETQ. CDR3 in amino acids: CASSEGTSGQETQYF. The CDR3 bases are TGCGCCAGCAGCGAAGGGACTAGCGGCCAAGAGACCCAGTACTTC.

As to this clone: The germline gene is not matched at one end of the junction; a read error may be the cause. The V call is TRBV4-1, the J call TRBJ2-1; D is unclear. Germline assignment: CDR1 MGHRA and CDR2 YSYEKL. This CDR3 has 13 residues. CDR3 residues: CASSQDQSASGVF. The CDR3 nucleotides read TGCGCCAGCAGCCAAGATCAGAGTGCAAGTGGAGTCTTC.